The clone carrying this T cell receptor beta chain was counted at least ten times. Its antigen is not known. Primed by a sample-barcoded 5' primer and a J-beta primer mix, a second PCR proceeded for about 7 to 11 cycles. Through a template-switch adaptor with 12 random nucleotides, each cDNA molecule received a tag. TCRdb passed the 5' RACE reads through MiXCR, listing each CDR3 protein once. This table holds around 870,000 distinct CDR3 sequences, 25% to 30% found once. The J segment lost 4 bases and the V segment lost 6 bases, leaving 12 bases of the junction unmatched. The CDR3 totals 15 residues. Germline V gives CDR1 SQVTM, CDR2 ANQGSEA. The source of the sample is a study of blood T cells in healthy people across ages. Study as a whole: In model experiments, template switching was able to capture about one barcoded beta molecule for every two T cells that were present.

Study observations and caveats: Roughly linearly, TCR beta diversity per million T cells fell as age increased. Both higher diversity and more naive CD4+ cells marked long-lived donors when set against aged donors.

The V call is TRBV29-1, the J call TRBJ1-2; 9 bases are a match to TRBD1. The receptor was derived from a woman of 80 years or more in good health. Specimen: blood. The chain's CDR3 is CSVDRGPNNFYGYTF. CDR3 nucleotides: TGCAGCGTGGACAGGGGCCCTAATAATTTCTATGGCTACACCTTC.